The sequence of this T cell receptor (beta chain) was determined in a study of T cell responses to AZD1222 COVID-19 vaccine. Clones were read by immunoSEQ multiplex PCR, and TCRdb kept only the in-frame ones, dropping some. Of approximately 150,000 clones in the sample, 70% to 90% are singletons; the top ten hold around 5%. Study findings and constraints: As reported, nearly half of all spike-specific TCRs target variant regions that are unmutated. It was only 6 or 7 AZD1222 recipients who were seropositive at baseline.

Worth noting for this clone: Its antigen remains unknown.

This CDR3 has 14 amino acids. The germline V gene encodes CDR1 SGHNT and CDR2 YYREEE (reference sequence). The V end lost 0 bases, the J end lost 1 base, and 7 bases lay between the germline ends. The genes are TRBV5-4 and TRBJ2-5; no firm D call. Sample: peripheral blood, taken 28 days after the second AZD1222 dose. The TCR originated in an adult who received the AZD1222 COVID-19 vaccine. The DNA for the CDR3 is TGTGCCAGCAGCTTGGGACTCGTCCAAGAGACCCAGTACTTC. Its translation: CASSLGLVQETQYF. Variable domain in full (rest from reference TRBV5-4 and TRBJ2-5): ETGVTQSPTHLIKTRGQQVTLRCSSQSGHNTVSWYQQALGQGPQFIFQYYREEENGRGNFPPRFSGLQFPNYSSELNVNALELDDSALYLCASSLGLVQETQYFGPGTRLLVL.